This is a list of T cell receptor beta chains from one sample in a study of blood T cell repertoires in COVID-19. Sequenced by immunoSEQ multiplex PCR; TCRdb stores in-frame clones only, minus some. The data contain 200,000 to 300,000 clones, 86% of them singletons. Material for sequencing was peripheral blood. These receptors were collected from a man aged 40-50 years who had recovered from COVID-19. CDR3s include the opening cysteine and the closing phenylalanine or tryptophan. Each record gives: J gene, V gene, clone size, D gene, CDR3 DNA, CDR3 protein. The D gene is left open where the match is weak. Clone size is stated in some rows and not others, as once, few, many or a class when expanded.

J: TRBJ2-1; V: TRBV5-1; size: once; D: TRBD1; DNA: TGCGCCAGCAGCTTGGCCCGTCAGGGGGCAGGAAATGAGCAGTTCTTC; CDR3: CASSLARQGAGNEQFF
J: TRBJ2-1; V: TRBV2; size: NA; D: TRBD2; DNA: TGTGCCAGCAGTGGGACTAGCAGAAGCTCCTACAATGAGCAGTTCTTC; CDR3: CASSGTSRSSYNEQFF
J: TRBJ2-7; V: TRBV12-5; size: NA; D: TRBD2; DNA: TGTGCTAGTGGTAGACTAGCGGGGGGGTACGAGCAGTACTTC; CDR3: CASGRLAGGYEQYF
J: TRBJ2-7; V: TRBV10-3; size: once; D: NA; DNA: TGTGCCATCAGTGAGTCGAAAGGGGGGGGCCTTTATAACGAGCAGTACTTC; CDR3: CAISESKGGGLYNEQYF
J: TRBJ1-1; V: TRBV5-4; size: NA; D: NA; DNA: TGTGCCAGCAGCTTGACTTGGGGGCCCAACACTGAAGCTTTCTTT; CDR3: CASSLTWGPNTEAFF
J: TRBJ2-4; V: TRBV19; size: NA; D: TRBD1; DNA: TGTGCCAGTAGTATCGATAGCAGGACAGGGGGACCTCTAGCCAAAAACATTCAGTACTTC; CDR3: CASSIDSRTGGPLAKNIQYF
J: TRBJ2-7; V: TRBV7-2; size: NA; D: TRBD2; DNA: TGTGCCAGCAGCCCCCGGCGGCCAGCGGGAGGCAACGAGCAGTACTTC; CDR3: CASSPRRPAGGNEQYF
J: TRBJ1-2; V: TRBV21-1; size: NA; D: NA; DNA: TGTGCCAGCGCGGGACAGACCCCCGGGGGCTACACCTTC; CDR3: CASAGQTPGGYTF
J: TRBJ2-2; V: TRBV5-1; size: NA; D: NA; DNA: TGCGCCAGCAGCCCCGCCCTGATAGCGGACTCGAACACCGGGGAGCTGTTTTTT; CDR3: CASSPALIADSNTGELFF
J: TRBJ2-7; V: TRBV7-2; size: few; D: TRBD1; DNA: TGTGCCAGCGAGCCGGGGGACAGGGTGACGTACGAGCAGTACTTC; CDR3: CASEPGDRVTYEQYF
J: TRBJ1-2; V: TRBV29-1; size: NA; D: NA; DNA: TGCAGCGGCGGGGGGGGCGGAGATGACTATGGCTACACCTTC; CDR3: CSGGGGGDDYGYTF
J: TRBJ2-5; V: TRBV7-2; size: NA; D: NA; DNA: TGTGCCAGCGGGTCCCTGAAACAGGGCTTCTGGACCCAGTACTTC; CDR3: CASGSLKQGFWTQYF
J: TRBJ1-1; V: TRBV30; size: NA; D: NA; DNA: TGTGCCTGGAGTGTACGGGCCGGGGGAGCTTTCTTT; CDR3: CAWSVRAGGAFF
J: TRBJ1-6; V: TRBV7-9; size: NA; D: NA; DNA: TGTGCCAGCAGCTTAACAGGGTCATCTAATTCACCCCTCCACTTT; CDR3: CASSLTGSSNSPLHF
J: TRBJ1-4; V: TRBV27; size: NA; D: NA; DNA: TGTGCCAGCAGTTTACAGGGGCGTGGGGAAAAACTGTTTTTT; CDR3: CASSLQGRGEKLFF
J: TRBJ2-7; V: TRBV2; size: NA; D: NA; DNA: TGTGCCAGCAGCCGGGACAACTACGAGCAGTACTTC; CDR3: CASSRDNYEQYF
J: TRBJ2-3; V: TRBV6-4; size: NA; D: NA; DNA: TGTGCCAGCAGCCTTGACTACACAGATACGCAGTATTTT; CDR3: CASSLDYTDTQYF
J: TRBJ1-2; V: TRBV6-2/TRBV6-3; size: NA; D: NA; DNA: TGTGCCAGCAGCCCCCAGGAGGCGCTTGGATATGGCTACACCTTC; CDR3: CASSPQEALGYGYTF
J: TRBJ1-2; V: TRBV7-3; size: NA; D: NA; DNA: TGTGCCAGCAGCCCGACAGGCGTAGCTAACTATGGCTACACCTTC; CDR3: CASSPTGVANYGYTF
J: TRBJ2-1; V: TRBV5-1; size: few; D: NA; DNA: TGCGCCAGCAGCTTGGTGCCAGGGGAGTACAATGAGCAGTTCTTC; CDR3: CASSLVPGEYNEQFF
J: TRBJ2-1; V: TRBV9; size: NA; D: NA; DNA: TGTGCCAGCAGCGTCACGGGAGTGACGAAAAATGAGCAGTTCTTC; CDR3: CASSVTGVTKNEQFF
J: TRBJ2-5; V: TRBV29-1; size: NA; D: TRBD1; DNA: TGCAGCGTTTCGACCGGGACAGGGTGGCAGACCCAGTACTTC; CDR3: CSVSTGTGWQTQYF
J: TRBJ2-6; V: TRBV20-1; size: NA; D: TRBD1; DNA: TGCAGTGCTAGTAGGCCAGGGGGTTTTGGAGGGGCCAACGTCCTGACTTTC; CDR3: CSASRPGGFGGANVLTF
J: TRBJ2-6; V: TRBV6-2/TRBV6-3; size: NA; D: TRBD2; DNA: TGTGCCAGCAGTTACGGACCCCTAGCGGGTCGCTCTGGGGCCAACGTCCTGACTTTC; CDR3: CASSYGPLAGRSGANVLTF
J: TRBJ1-4; V: TRBV1; size: once; D: NA; DNA: TGCACCAGCAGCCATCGACAGGGTTCGGGGCGGGAAAAACTGTTTTTT; CDR3: CTSSHRQGSGREKLFF
J: TRBJ1-1; V: TRBV24-1; size: NA; D: TRBD1; DNA: TGTGCCCCCTATTTTTGGTCCAACAGGGGAAGTGAAGACGCTGAAGCTTTCTTT; CDR3: CAPYFWSNRGSEDAEAFF
J: TRBJ1-5; V: TRBV27; size: NA; D: NA; DNA: TGTGCCAGCAGTTTGTCGGGGTTCAATCAGCCCCAGCATTTT; CDR3: CASSLSGFNQPQHF